This T cell receptor beta chain was documented in a study of shared clonotypes between healthy human individuals. The CDR3 sequence is 15 residues long. V shed 3 bases and J shed 4 bases, with 15 bases lying between them. Looked up from germline, CDR1 is SGHRS and CDR2 is YFSETQ. Some clones are missing from TCRdb's copy, which holds only in-frame ones; the method was immunoSEQ multiplex PCR. The table includes under 2,500,000 clones, 90% to 96% detected once. Note on this clone: Its antigen is undetermined.

Findings of the study overall: Investigators expected sequencing depth to affect clonotype sharing among donors.

The receptor was isolated from a young man in good health. The sequenced sample consisted of naive CD4+ T cells sorted from blood. The sample's subset: CD45RA+ positively selected. V is TRBV5-1 and J is TRBJ2-3; possibly TRBD1 for D (6 bases). CDR3 sequence (DNA): TGCGCCAGCAGCTCCGGGACAACTAAAGCAGATACGCAGTATTTT. Protein: CASSSGTTKADTQYF. The variable domain in full, with the rest retrieved from reference TRBV5-1 and TRBJ2-3, is KAGVTQTPRYLIKTRGQQVTLSCSPISGHRSVSWYQQTPGQGLQFLFEYFSETQRNKGNFPGRFSGRQFSNSRSEMNVSTLELGDSALYLCASSSGTTKADTQYFGPGTRLTVL.